This entry is about one T cell receptor beta chain. This sample was taken from a study of T cell changes during pregnancy in multiple sclerosis. With V trimmed by 4 bases and J by 4 bases, 5 bases remained unmatched. Germline V gene sequence: CDR1 MNHNY, CDR2 SVGAGI (reference sequence). The CDR3 extends over 15 amino acids. Method: immunoSEQ multiplex PCR; TCRdb's copy keeps in-frame clones and lacks some. The data hold approximately 70,000 clones, with around nine tenths observed a single time. The source material was peripheral blood, sampled in the third trimester of pregnancy. This sequence originates from a female donor with multiple sclerosis, enrolled in a pregnancy study. This chain connects TRBV6-6 to TRBJ1-1; 11 bases agree with TRBD1. The DNA for the CDR3 is TGTGCCAGCAGTTCCCCCGGGACAGGGGGCACTGAAGCTTTCTTT. This codes for CASSSPGTGGTEAFF.